The 6 T cell receptor beta chains below all came from one sample that was sequenced in a study of OX40 agonist ivuxolimab in advanced cancers. Clones were read by immunoSEQ multiplex PCR, and TCRdb kept only the in-frame ones, dropping some. The sample includes roughly 15,000 clones, 85% to 90% seen only once; the top ten take approximately 65%. Source: CD4+ or CD8+ T cells sorted from blood, taken in a trial of the OX40 agonist ivuxolimab. The receptors originated from an adult with an advanced solid tumor such as melanoma, head and neck, liver or kidney cancer.

V is TRBV9 and J is TRBJ2-2; 8 bases align to TRBD2. Trimming took 0 bases from V and 6 from J; bases not matched to a gene: 10. Germline assignment: CDR1 SGDLS and CDR2 YYNGEE. The CDR3 consists of 17 residues. The CDR3 loop is CASSVGSSGLAAGELFF. Written as DNA, the CDR3 is TGTGCCAGCAGCGTAGGTTCCAGTGGACTAGCTGCCGGGGAGCTGTTTTTT.

The chain couples TRBV6-4 to TRBJ2-1; either TRBD1 or TRBD2 may supply D (6 bases each). CDR3 length: 15 amino acids. V was trimmed by 5 bases and J by 5 bases, leaving 16 bases between them. Germline values: CDR1 MRHNA, CDR2 SNTAGT. The CDR3 loop is CASSRLAGEDNEQFF. The CDR3 DNA is TGTGCCAGCAGTAGACTGGCAGGGGAGGACAATGAGCAGTTCTTC.

V is TRBV7-2 and J is TRBJ2-7; 7 positions match TRBD2. The length of the CDR3 is 15 residues. Germline values: CDR1 SGHTA, CDR2 FQGNSA. The junction had 9 bases not matched to a gene; V was cut back by 5 bases and J by 2 bases. DNA of the CDR3: TGTGCCAGCAGCGCCTCTAGCGGCGTGGCCTACGAGCAGTACTTC. This gives the protein CASSASSGVAYEQYF.

The chain recombines TRBV20-1 with TRBJ2-7; D remains ambiguous. The CDR3 sequence is 11 residues long. Germline CDR1 reads DFQATT; CDR2 reads SNEGSKA (reference sequence). V lost 5 bases and J 6 bases, leaving 11 bases between the germline ends. The CDR3 spells CSADAASEQYF. In DNA form, the CDR3 reads TGCAGTGCTGATGCCGCCAGCGAGCAGTACTTC.

The rearrangement joins TRBV11-3 to TRBJ2-1; 11 nucleotides align to TRBD2. CDR3 length equals 15 residues. Germline V gene data show CDR1 as SGHNT and CDR2 as YENEEA. V dropped 5 bases and J dropped 4; count of bases not matched to a gene: 4. The CDR3 sequence is CASSLAGGLYNEQFF. The DNA of the CDR3 is TGTGCCAGCAGCCTAGCGGGGGGCTTATACAATGAGCAGTTCTTC. Variable domain in full (rest from reference TRBV11-3 and TRBJ2-1): EAGVVQSPRYKIIEKKQPVAFWCNPISGHNTLYWYLQNLGQGPELLIRYENEEAVDDSQLPKDRFSAERLKGVDSTLKIQPAELGDSAVYLCASSLAGGLYNEQFFGPGTRLTVL.

This clone turned up a few times. The V gene is TRBV25-1, the J gene TRBJ2-7; D is perhaps TRBD2 (6 bases). Trimming shortened V by 6 bases and J by 7 bases, and 22 bases separated the two germline ends. CDR3 length: 15 residues. Germline-derived CDR1 and CDR2 are MGHDK and SYGVNS. CDR3 sequence: CASRGWGERWFEQYF. CDR3 nucleotide sequence: TGTGCCAGCAGGGGATGGGGGGAAAGGTGGTTTGAGCAGTACTTC.